These 3 T cell receptor beta chains were sequenced from one sample in a study of CD8+CD57+ T cells in acquired aplastic anemia. TCR beta VDJ and CDR3 profiling used genomic DNA as template. TCRdb reanalysed the reads using MiXCR and keeps one entry per CDR3 protein. This table holds 35,000 to 45,000 distinct CDR3 sequences, more than 65% found once. Input material: sorted CD4+, CD8+, or CD8+CD57+ T cells (not recorded which) from PBMCs. These receptors came from a human donor in good health, serving as a control.

V gene TRBV7-6 combines with J gene TRBJ2-7; D is unresolved. V lost 5 bases and J lost 0, with 17 bases in between. Per the germline V gene, CDR1 is SGHVS and CDR2 is FNYEAQ. The CDR3 contains 16 residues. DNA for the CDR3: TGTGCCAGCAGCCTATATGCGGAACCGAGCTCCTACGAGCAGTACTTC. Protein: CASSLYAEPSSYEQYF.

This chain uses TRBV7-9 with TRBJ2-7; no reliable D call. Germline CDR1 is SEHNR and CDR2 is FQNEAQ (reference sequence). V gave up 3 bases and J gave up 0 bases, with 3 bases separating them. This CDR3 has 12 residues. CDR3 nucleotide sequence: TGTGCCAGCAGCTTCTCCTCCTACGAGCAGTACTTC. It specifies CASSFSSYEQYF.

CDR3 DNA: TGTGCCAGCAGCTTTTTCTCTGGGGTTAGCGGGGGGTCTACAGATACGCAGTATTTT. This codes for CASSFFSGVSGGSTDTQYF. The rearrangement links TRBV11-1 to TRBJ2-3; 10 bases agree with TRBD2. The V gene's germline CDR1 is SGHAT and CDR2 FQDESV (reference sequence). This CDR3 contains 19 residues. Trimming at V came to 3 bases and at J to 3 bases, leaving 15 bases not matched to a gene. Variable domain in full (rest from reference TRBV11-1 and TRBJ2-3): EAEVAQSPRYKITEKSQAVAFWCDPISGHATLYWYRQILGQGPELLVQFQDESVVDDSQLPKDRFSAERLKGVDSTLKIQPAELGDSAMYLCASSFFSGVSGGSTDTQYFGPGTRLTVL.